This T cell receptor beta chain was retrieved from a study of response to subunit inactivated influenza vaccine (dated by TCRdb to between 2017 and 2018). Notes on the research overall: Deep quantitative profiling of the T cell receptor repertoire was used in the study to follow responses to a trivalent subunit inactivated influenza vaccine.

General study outcomes and caveats: It was suggested by the authors that each seasonal influenza vaccination may recruit only a limited number of new T cells.

On this clonotype itself: Its antigen is unknown. No quality values exist for individual bases; no much larger clone is one base distant.

Library method: RT-PCR. Sequenced using an Illumina HiSeq 2500. TCRdb's own reprocessing of the public reads used fastp at Q25 and MiXCR and kept productive beta chains. All rows with the same CDR3 protein become a single entry with the most common DNA and genes. The sample has 150,000 to 200,000 distinct CDR3 sequences on record, approximately 12% of them singletons. The ten largest clones add up to around 32% of the sample. V gives up 4 bases and J gives up 1 base, and the segment between their germline ends measures 17 bases. CDR1 and CDR2 are read off the germline V gene (reference sequence) as SEHNR and FQNEAQ. From the cysteine through the phenylalanine, the CDR3 covers 17 amino acids. Only the CDR3 portion is preserved as DNA: 51 bases, with reading frame beginning at the first base. The sample was also reused in another study, on T cells expressing NK-cell markers. Per that second paper: 5'RACE template switching, by which a universal primer site and unique molecular identifiers were added, was used to make TCR beta cDNA libraries. Seven or eight donors provided sorted CD3+CD56+NKG2C+, CD3+CD56+NKG2C- and CD3+CD56-NKG2C+ T-cell subsets, whose TCR beta-chain repertoires were profiled. Among the eight sequenced donors, seven were HCMV-seropositive and one was HCMV-seronegative. In several experiments an anti-gammadeltaTCR antibody was added to restrict sorting to alphabetaTCR-expressing T cells. In six donors, the dominant CD3+CD56+NKG2C+ clonotypes were found to rank among the top 10 CD8+ clonotypes and to make up 1.0-7.0% of CD8+ T cells. Those dominant clonotypes were again the most abundant among CD3+CD56-NKG2C+ cells in four donors, at about 28.3-60.1%. It remained unclear whether the expanded NKG2C-expressing T cell clones were specific for HCMV antigens. Randomly selected healthy volunteers, three men and five women, were used as the eight sequenced donors. A commercial ELISA kit detecting HCMV-specific IgG in serum was used to determine HCMV serostatus. Peripheral blood mononuclear cells were isolated from blood by Ficoll density gradient centrifugation. Magnetic immunoseparation with Miltenyi isolation kits was used to isolate CD4+ and CD8+ T cells from PBMC. cDNA synthesis was primed from the TCR beta constant segment, followed by two successive PCR amplification steps. The libraries were sequenced on Illumina HiSeq 2000/2500, MiSeq or NextSeq, producing 2 x 150 bp reads. Reads were demultiplexed and grouped by UMI with MIGEC, and clonotypes were assembled and quantified with MiTCR. To exclude erroneous sequences, any TCR cDNA sequence not supported by at least two reads was discarded. Downstream repertoire analysis used the tcR package, and clonotypes were matched across fractions by CDR3 nucleotide sequence plus V segment. VDJmatch was used to annotate antigen specificity against VDJdb, with one amino acid substitution allowed in CDR3.

The receptor comes from a man over 45 who received an inactivated influenza vaccine. Donor details come from another sample of the same person, matched by shared clones. The chain is assembled from TRBV7-9 and TRBJ2-4, with the D segment identity uncertain. Sequencing was performed on CD8+ T cells sorted from PBMCs, taken approximately 12 days after vaccination. The nucleotide sequence is given as TGTGCCAGCAGCTCCACGGTTCAGCTAGGGGCCAAAAACATTCAGTACTTC. This is translated as CASSSTVQLGAKNIQYF.